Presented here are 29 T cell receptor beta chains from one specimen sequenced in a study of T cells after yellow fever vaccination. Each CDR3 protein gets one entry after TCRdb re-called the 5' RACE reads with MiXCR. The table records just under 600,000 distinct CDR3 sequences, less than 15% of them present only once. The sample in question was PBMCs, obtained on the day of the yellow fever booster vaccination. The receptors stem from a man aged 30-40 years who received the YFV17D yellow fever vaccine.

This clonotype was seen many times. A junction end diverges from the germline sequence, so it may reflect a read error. CDR3 in DNA: TGTGCCAGCAGCTTAGGAGCCGGCTCCTACGAGCAGTACTTC. Its protein product is CASSLGAGSYEQYF. The V call is TRBV5-1, the J call TRBJ2-7; no reliable D call. The CDR3 runs 14 residues. Per germline, CDR1 SGHRS and CDR2 YFSETQ.

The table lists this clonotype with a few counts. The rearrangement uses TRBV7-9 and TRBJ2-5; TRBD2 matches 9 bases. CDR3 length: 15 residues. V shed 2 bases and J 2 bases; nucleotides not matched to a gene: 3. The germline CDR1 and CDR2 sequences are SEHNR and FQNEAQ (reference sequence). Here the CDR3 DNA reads TGTGCCAGCAGCTTAAGCCTAGCGGGACAAGAGACCCAGTACTTC. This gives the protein CASSLSLAGQETQYF.

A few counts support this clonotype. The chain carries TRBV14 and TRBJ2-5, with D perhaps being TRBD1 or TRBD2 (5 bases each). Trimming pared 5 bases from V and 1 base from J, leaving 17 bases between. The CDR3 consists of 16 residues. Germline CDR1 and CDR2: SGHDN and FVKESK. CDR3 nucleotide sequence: TGTGCCAGCAGCTCGTACTTGACGGGACCCCAAGAGACCCAGTACTTC. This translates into CASSSYLTGPQETQYF.

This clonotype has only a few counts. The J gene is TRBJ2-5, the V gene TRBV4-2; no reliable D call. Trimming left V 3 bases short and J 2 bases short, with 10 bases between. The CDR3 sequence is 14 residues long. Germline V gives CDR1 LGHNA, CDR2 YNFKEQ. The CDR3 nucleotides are TGTGCCAGCAGCCAGGAGCCCTTACAAGAGACCCAGTACTTC. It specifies CASSQEPLQETQYF.

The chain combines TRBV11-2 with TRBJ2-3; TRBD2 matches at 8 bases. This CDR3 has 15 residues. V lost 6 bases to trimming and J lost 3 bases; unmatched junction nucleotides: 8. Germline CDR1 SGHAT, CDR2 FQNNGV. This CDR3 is CASRSPGLETDTQYF. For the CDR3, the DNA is TGTGCCAGCAGGTCGCCGGGACTAGAAACAGATACGCAGTATTTT.

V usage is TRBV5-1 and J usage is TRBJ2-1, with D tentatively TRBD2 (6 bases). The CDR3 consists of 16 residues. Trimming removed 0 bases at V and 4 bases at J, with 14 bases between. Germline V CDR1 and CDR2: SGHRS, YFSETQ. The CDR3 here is CASSLGHSGAYNEQFF. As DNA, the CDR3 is TGCGCCAGCAGCTTGGGCCATAGCGGAGCTTACAATGAGCAGTTCTTC.

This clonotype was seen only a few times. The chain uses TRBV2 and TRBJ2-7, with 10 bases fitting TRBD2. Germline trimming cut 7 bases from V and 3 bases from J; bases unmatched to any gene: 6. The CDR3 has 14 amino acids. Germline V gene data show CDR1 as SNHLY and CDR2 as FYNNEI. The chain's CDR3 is CASNEAGGDYEQYF. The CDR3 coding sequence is TGTGCCAGCAACGAAGCGGGAGGGGACTACGAGCAGTACTTC.

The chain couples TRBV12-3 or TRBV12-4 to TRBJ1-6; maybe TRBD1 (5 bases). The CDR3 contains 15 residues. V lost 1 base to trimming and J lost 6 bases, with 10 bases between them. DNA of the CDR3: TGTGCCAGCAGTTTAGACAGTGGGGGTAATTCACCCCTCCACTTT. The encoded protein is CASSLDSGGNSPLHF.

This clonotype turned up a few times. As DNA, the CDR3 is TGTGCCAGCAGTTACGCCCTCTCGGGACGGAGCACAGATACGCAGTATTTT. It encodes CASSYALSGRSTDTQYF. V is TRBV6-5 and J is TRBJ2-3, with D tentatively TRBD1 or TRBD2 (5 bases each). CDR3 length: 17 amino acids. V was clipped by 2 bases and J by 0 bases, with 15 bases between them. Germline CDR1 MNHEY, CDR2 SVGAGI.

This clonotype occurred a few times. CDR3 coding DNA: TGCAGTGCTCTCGACAGGCAAATAAATTCACCCCTCCACTTT. As protein: CSALDRQINSPLHF. This rearrangement joins TRBV20-1 to TRBJ1-6; possibly TRBD1 for D (6 bases). Germline V lookup: CDR1 DFQATT, CDR2 SNEGSKA (reference sequence). The CDR3 is 14 residues long. Deletions cut 5 bases from V and 7 bases from J, with 15 bases between.

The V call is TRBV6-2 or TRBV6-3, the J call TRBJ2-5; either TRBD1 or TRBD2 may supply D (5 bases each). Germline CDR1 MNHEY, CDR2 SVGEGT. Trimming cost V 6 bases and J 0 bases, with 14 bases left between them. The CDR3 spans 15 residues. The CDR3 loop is CASRQAGAYQETQYF. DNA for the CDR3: TGTGCCAGCAGACAGGCCGGGGCGTACCAAGAGACCCAGTACTTC.

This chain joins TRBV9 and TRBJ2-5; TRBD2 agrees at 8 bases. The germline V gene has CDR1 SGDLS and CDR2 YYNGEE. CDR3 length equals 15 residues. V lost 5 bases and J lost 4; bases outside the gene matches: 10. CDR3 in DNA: TGTGCCAGCAGTCCCTCAGCGGGAGCTGGAGAGACCCAGTACTTC. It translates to CASSPSAGAGETQYF.

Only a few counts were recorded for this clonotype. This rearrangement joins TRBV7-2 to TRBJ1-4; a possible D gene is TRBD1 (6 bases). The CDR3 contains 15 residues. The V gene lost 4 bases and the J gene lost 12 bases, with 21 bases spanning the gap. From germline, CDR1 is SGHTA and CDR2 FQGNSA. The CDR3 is CASSSTGSGRGELFF. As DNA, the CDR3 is TGTGCCAGCAGCTCCACAGGGAGTGGACGCGGTGAACTGTTTTTT.

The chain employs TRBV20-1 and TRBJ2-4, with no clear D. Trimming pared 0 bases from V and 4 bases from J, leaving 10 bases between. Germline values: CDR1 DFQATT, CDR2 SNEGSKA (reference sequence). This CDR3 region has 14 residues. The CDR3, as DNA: TGCAGTGCTAGAGAAGGCAATACTAAAAACATTCAGTACTTC. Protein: CSAREGNTKNIQYF.

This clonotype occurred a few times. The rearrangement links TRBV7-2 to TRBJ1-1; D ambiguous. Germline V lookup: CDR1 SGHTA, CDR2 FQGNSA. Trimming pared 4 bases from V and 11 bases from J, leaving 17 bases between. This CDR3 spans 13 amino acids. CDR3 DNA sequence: TGTGCCAGCAGCTCTCAGGTCGGCGCTGGGGCTTTCTTT. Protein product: CASSSQVGAGAFF.

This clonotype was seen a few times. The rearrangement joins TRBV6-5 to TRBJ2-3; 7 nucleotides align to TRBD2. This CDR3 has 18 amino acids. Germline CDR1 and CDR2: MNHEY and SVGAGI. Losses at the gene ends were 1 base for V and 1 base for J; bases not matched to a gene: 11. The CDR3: CASSYFPTSWNGTDTQYF. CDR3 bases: TGTGCCAGCAGTTACTTCCCGACTAGCTGGAACGGCACAGATACGCAGTATTTT.

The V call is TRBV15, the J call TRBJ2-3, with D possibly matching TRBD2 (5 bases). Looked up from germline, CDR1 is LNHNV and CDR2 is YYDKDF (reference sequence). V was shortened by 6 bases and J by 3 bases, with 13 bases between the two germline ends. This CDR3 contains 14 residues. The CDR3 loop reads CATSGLRGTDTQYF. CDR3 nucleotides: TGTGCCACCAGTGGACTCCGCGGGACAGATACGCAGTATTTT.

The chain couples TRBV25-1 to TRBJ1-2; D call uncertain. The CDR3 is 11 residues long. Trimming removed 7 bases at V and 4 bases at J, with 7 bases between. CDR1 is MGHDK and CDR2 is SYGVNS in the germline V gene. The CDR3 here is CASTGGYGYTF. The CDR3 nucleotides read TGTGCCAGCACGGGAGGCTATGGCTACACCTTC.

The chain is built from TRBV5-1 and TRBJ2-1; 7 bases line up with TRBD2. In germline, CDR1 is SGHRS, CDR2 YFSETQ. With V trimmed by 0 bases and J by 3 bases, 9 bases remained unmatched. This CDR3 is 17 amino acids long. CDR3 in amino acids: CASSLARWRESYNEQFF. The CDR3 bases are TGCGCCAGCAGCTTGGCCAGATGGCGGGAGAGCTACAATGAGCAGTTCTTC.

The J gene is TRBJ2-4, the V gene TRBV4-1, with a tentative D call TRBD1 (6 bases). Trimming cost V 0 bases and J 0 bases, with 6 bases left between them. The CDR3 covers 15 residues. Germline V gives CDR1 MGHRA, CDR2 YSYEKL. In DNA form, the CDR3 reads TGCGCCAGCAGCCAAGAAGGGGGAGCCAAAAACATTCAGTACTTC. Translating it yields CASSQEGGAKNIQYF.

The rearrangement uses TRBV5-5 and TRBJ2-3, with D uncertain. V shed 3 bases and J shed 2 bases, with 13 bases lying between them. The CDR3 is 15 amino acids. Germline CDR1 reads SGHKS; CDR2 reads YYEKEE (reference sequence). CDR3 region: CASSSETSLTDTQYF. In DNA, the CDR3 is TGTGCCAGCAGCTCCGAGACCAGCCTCACAGATACGCAGTATTTT.

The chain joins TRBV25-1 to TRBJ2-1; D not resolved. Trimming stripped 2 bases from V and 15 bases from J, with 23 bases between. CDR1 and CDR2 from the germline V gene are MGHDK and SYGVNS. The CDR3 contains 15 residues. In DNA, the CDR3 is TGTGCCAGCAGTGAAAAGGTGCCCTTTGGGTCGAGAGTGTTCTTC. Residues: CASSEKVPFGSRVFF.

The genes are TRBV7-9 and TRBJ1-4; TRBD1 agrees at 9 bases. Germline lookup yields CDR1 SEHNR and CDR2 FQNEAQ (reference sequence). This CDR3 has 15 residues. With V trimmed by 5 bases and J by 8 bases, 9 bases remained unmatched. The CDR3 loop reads CASSKAQGAREKLFF. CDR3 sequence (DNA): TGTGCCAGCAGCAAGGCACAGGGGGCTCGGGAAAAACTGTTTTTT.

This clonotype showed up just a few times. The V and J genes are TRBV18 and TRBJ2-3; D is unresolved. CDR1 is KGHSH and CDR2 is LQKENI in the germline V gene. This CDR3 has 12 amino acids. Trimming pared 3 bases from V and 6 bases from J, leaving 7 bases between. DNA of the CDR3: TGTGCCAGCTCACCTTCCGGGGATACGCAGTATTTT. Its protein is CASSPSGDTQYF.

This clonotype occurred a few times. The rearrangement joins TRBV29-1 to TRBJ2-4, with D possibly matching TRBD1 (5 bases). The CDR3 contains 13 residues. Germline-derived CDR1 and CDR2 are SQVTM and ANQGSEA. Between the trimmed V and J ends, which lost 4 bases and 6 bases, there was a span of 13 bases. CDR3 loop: CSVGGKGVNIQYF. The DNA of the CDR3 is TGCAGCGTTGGTGGGAAAGGGGTAAACATTCAGTACTTC. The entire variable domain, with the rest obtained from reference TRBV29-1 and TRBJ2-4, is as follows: SAVISQKPSRDICQRGTSLTIQCQVDSQVTMMFWYRQQPGQSLTLIATANQGSEATYESGFVIDKFPISRPNLTFSTLTVSNMSPEDSSIYLCSVGGKGVNIQYFGAGTRLSVL.

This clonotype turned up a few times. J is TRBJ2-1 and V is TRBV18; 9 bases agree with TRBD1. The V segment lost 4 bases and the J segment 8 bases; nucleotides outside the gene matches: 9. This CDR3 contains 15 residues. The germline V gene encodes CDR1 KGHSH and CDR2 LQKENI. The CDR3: CASSLTGTGIDEQFF. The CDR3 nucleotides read TGTGCCAGCTCACTAACCGGGACAGGGATCGATGAGCAGTTCTTC.

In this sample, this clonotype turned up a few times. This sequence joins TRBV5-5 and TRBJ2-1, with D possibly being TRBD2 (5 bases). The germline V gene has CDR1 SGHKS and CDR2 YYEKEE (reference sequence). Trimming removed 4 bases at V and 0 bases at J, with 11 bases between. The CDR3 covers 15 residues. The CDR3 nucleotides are TGTGCCAGCAGCGGAGGCGAACCCTCCTACAATGAGCAGTTCTTC. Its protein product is CASSGGEPSYNEQFF.

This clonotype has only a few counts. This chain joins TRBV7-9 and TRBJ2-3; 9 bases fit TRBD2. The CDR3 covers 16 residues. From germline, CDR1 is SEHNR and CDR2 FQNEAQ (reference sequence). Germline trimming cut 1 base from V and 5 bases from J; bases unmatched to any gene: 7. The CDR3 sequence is CASSLDWREGKDTQYF. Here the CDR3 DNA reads TGTGCCAGCAGCTTAGACTGGCGGGAGGGCAAAGATACGCAGTATTTT. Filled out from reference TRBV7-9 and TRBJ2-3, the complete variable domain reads DTGVSQNPRHKITKRGQNVTFRCDPISEHNRLYWYRQTLGQGPEFLTYFQNEAQLEKSRLLSDRFSAERPKGSFSTLEIQRTEQGDSAMYLCASSLDWREGKDTQYFGPGTRLTVL.

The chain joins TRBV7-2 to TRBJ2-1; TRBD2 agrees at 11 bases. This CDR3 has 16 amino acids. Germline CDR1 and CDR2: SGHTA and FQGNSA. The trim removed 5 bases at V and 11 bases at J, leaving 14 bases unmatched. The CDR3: CASSQGRASGRQQQFF. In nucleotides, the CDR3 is TGTGCCAGCAGCCAGGGGAGGGCTAGCGGGAGGCAGCAGCAGTTCTTC.